The 3 T cell receptor beta chains below come from one sample, sequenced in a study of T cells after yellow fever vaccination. Each CDR3 protein is one row after TCRdb ran MiXCR on the 5' RACE reads. The table includes about 580,000 distinct CDR3 sequences, roughly a sixth detected once. The material sequenced was PBMCs, taken 4 to 5 days after the first yellow fever vaccination. Receptors originate from a man between 18 and 35 years old who received the YFV17D yellow fever vaccine.

This clonotype came up a few times. The V call is TRBV15, the J call TRBJ1-2; 11 bases match TRBD1. Germline V gives CDR1 LNHNV, CDR2 YYDKDF (reference sequence). The ends lost 5 bases at V and 1 base at J; junction bases unmatched: 3. The CDR3 runs 15 residues. The CDR3 spells CATSGTGGYNYGYTF. Here the CDR3 DNA reads TGTGCCACCAGCGGGACAGGGGGTTATAACTATGGCTACACCTTC. The full variable domain, its missing parts supplied by reference TRBV15 and TRBJ1-2, is DAMVIQNPRYQVTQFGKPVTLSCSQTLNHNVMYWYQQKSSQAPKLLFHYYDKDFNNEADTPDNFQSRRPNTSFCFLDIRSPGLGDTAMYLCATSGTGGYNYGYTFGSGTRLTVV.

This clonotype was detected a few times. The genes are TRBV6-2 or TRBV6-3 and TRBJ2-5; 7 bases fit TRBD1. Germline loops: CDR1 MNHEY, CDR2 SVGEGT. CDR3 size: 13 residues. The J segment lost 1 base and the V segment lost 6 bases, leaving 2 bases of the junction unmatched. The CDR3 region has the DNA TGTGCCAGCAGAAGACAGGGCCAAGAGACCCAGTACTTC. The encoded protein is CASRRQGQETQYF.

J is TRBJ2-7 and V is TRBV7-2; possible D gene TRBD1, 6 bases. This CDR3 spans 14 amino acids. Germline V gene lookup returns CDR1 SGHTA and CDR2 FQGNSA. Deletions cut 5 bases from V and 0 bases from J, with 11 bases between. This chain's CDR3 is CASSIQGNSYEQYF. DNA of the CDR3: TGTGCCAGCAGCATCCAGGGGAACTCCTACGAGCAGTACTTC.